This entry concerns a single T cell receptor beta chain. The antigen is undetermined. 13 Jbeta primers and 60 Vbeta primers were used for the PCR. Source study methods: Around 80 million unique TCR beta chains, 9.5 million to 11 million of them shared, were counted by a later analysis. Here immunoSEQ multiplex PCR was the method, and the copy in TCRdb shows in-frame clones only, minus some. V, J and clone size derive from that table, while D and trimming were established from the DNA sequence. The table records some 120,000 clones, more than 70% of them present only once. This record belongs to a study of cytomegalovirus exposure and HLA in healthy donors. Study-wide context: For the approximately 400 genotyped donors, about 81% fell within the Caucasian-associated ancestry cluster. Study-level points and caveats: Later analysis revealed greater clonal expansion in HLA-associated TCR beta chains than in equally common others. There was a cluster of highly shared sequence variants that was likely a sequencing artifact.

The CDR3 is 13 residues long. Trimming stripped 1 base from V and 2 bases from J, with 5 bases between. CDR1 is MNHNY and CDR2 is SVGAGI in the germline V gene (reference sequence). This chain links TRBV6-6 with TRBJ2-5; no clear D. The TCR comes from a woman aged 50 to 60 in good health and CMV-seropositive. Sequenced input: PBMCs. The CDR3 region is CASSYWQQETQYF. CDR3 nucleotide sequence: TGTGCCAGCAGTTACTGGCAGCAAGAGACCCAGTACTTC.